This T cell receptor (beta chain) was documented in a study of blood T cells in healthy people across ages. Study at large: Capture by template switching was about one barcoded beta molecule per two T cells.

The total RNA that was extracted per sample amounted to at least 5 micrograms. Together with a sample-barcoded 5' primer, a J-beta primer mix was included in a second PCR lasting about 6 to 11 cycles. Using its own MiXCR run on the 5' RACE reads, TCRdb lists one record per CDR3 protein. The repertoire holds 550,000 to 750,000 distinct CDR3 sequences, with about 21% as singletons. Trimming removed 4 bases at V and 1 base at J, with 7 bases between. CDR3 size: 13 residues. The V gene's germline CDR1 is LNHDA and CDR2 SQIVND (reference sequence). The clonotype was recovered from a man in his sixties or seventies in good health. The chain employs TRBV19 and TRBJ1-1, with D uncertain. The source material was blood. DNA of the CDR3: TGTGCCAGTAGTAGGCAGCCGAACACTGAAGCTTTCTTT. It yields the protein CASSRQPNTEAFF.